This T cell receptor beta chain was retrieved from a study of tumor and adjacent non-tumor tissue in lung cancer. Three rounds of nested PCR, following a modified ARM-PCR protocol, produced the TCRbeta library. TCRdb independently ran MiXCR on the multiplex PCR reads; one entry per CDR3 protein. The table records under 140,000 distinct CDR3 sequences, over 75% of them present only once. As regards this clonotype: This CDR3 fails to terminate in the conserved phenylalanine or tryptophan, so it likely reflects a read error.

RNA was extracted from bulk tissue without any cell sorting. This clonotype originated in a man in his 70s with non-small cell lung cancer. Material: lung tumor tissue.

In nucleotides, the CDR3 is TGCGCCAGCAGACAAGTTACAGGGTTGAACACTGAAGCTTTCTAT. It codes for CASRQVTGLNTEAFY. This chain links TRBV4-1 with TRBJ1-1, with D possibly matching TRBD1 (6 bases). This CDR3 has 15 residues. CDR1 MGHRA and CDR2 YSYEKL come from the germline V gene.